The TCR beta chain under discussion was sequenced for a study of CD8+CD57+ T cells in acquired aplastic anemia. TCR beta VDJ combinations and CDR3 sequences were profiled from genomic DNA. MiXCR was run by TCRdb on the reads, yielding one entry per CDR3 protein. The sample includes under 350,000 distinct CDR3 sequences, roughly 59% of them seen just once. V was trimmed by 2 bases and J by 5 bases, leaving 16 bases between them. Germline CDR1 reads SGHTA; CDR2 reads FQGNSA. The CDR3 contains 15 residues. An expansion of CD8+CD57+ cells by flow cytometry had been shown in patients chosen for sequencing.

The V and J genes are TRBV7-2 and TRBJ2-7; D is ambiguous. The sample comprised sorted CD4+, CD8+, or CD8+CD57+ T cells (not recorded which) from PBMCs. The receptor comes from a human donor with aplastic anemia. CDR3 coding DNA: TGTGCCAGCAGCTTAACTCGGCTAGGAGCACACGAGCAGTACTTC. As protein: CASSLTRLGAHEQYF.